A single sample is the source of the 24 T cell receptor beta chains below, sequenced in a study of glioma-infiltrating T cells. Using RNA template, CDR3s of TCR alpha and beta were amplified with iRepertoire arm-PCR. MiXCR was run by TCRdb on the multiplex PCR reads, yielding one entry per CDR3 protein. Of 150,000 or so distinct CDR3 sequences in the sample, approximately 40% were seen once. Sequences were obtained from glioma tissue, nonneoplastic brain tissue, or PBMCs (not recorded which). Receptor source: a human donor with low-grade glioma or glioblastoma, undergoing nonglioma brain surgery, or in good health (not recorded which).

The chain carries TRBV7-2 and TRBJ2-1; D is perhaps TRBD2 (6 bases). Germline V gene sequence: CDR1 SGHTA, CDR2 FQGNSA. The CDR3 consists of 15 residues. Between the trimmed V and J ends, which lost 0 bases and 8 bases, there was a span of 14 bases. CDR3 loop: CASSLAGGLGDEQFF. CDR3 coding DNA: TGTGCCAGCAGCTTAGCGGGGGGTCTAGGGGATGAGCAGTTCTTC.

This clonotype showed up many times. The rearrangement joins TRBV15 to TRBJ2-3; D uncertain. Per the germline V gene, CDR1 is LNHNV and CDR2 is YYDKDF (reference sequence). The CDR3 has 12 amino acids. Trimming pared 0 bases from V and 3 bases from J, leaving 1 base between. The CDR3 DNA is TGTGCCACCAGCAGAGAAACAGATACGCAGTATTTT. Amino acid sequence: CATSRETDTQYF.

This clonotype was observed a handful of times. The V and J genes are TRBV7-3 and TRBJ2-1, with a weak D call TRBD1 (6 bases). Trimming left V 5 bases short and J 2 bases short, with 13 bases between. CDR3 length: 15 amino acids. The germline V gene encodes CDR1 SGHTA and CDR2 FQGTGA. In nucleotides, the CDR3 is TGTGCCAGCAGCCCCTGGGCAGGGGCCTACAATGAGCAGTTCTTC. Protein sequence: CASSPWAGAYNEQFF.

The chain has TRBV6-1 and TRBJ2-7; D could derive from TRBD1 or TRBD2 (5 bases each). CDR1 and CDR2 from the germline V gene are MNHNS and SASEGT. The CDR3 consists of 12 residues. V was trimmed by 8 bases and J by 5 bases, leaving 13 bases between them. The CDR3 loop is CASGTDGHEQYF. The CDR3 DNA sequence: TGTGCCAGCGGGACGGATGGCCACGAGCAGTACTTC.

This clonotype was seen a handful of times. DNA of the CDR3: TGTGCCAGCAGCGGGACAGGGGGCTCTGGAAACACCATATATTTT. Amino acid sequence: CASSGTGGSGNTIYF. The J gene is TRBJ1-3, the V gene TRBV12-3 or TRBV12-4, with 11 bases aligning to TRBD1. Trimming removed 6 bases from V and 0 bases from J; junction bases left unmatched: 1. The CDR3 runs 15 residues.

CDR3 protein: CASGRQADTRGDNQPQHF. CDR3 sequence (DNA): TGCGCCAGCGGGAGACAGGCGGACACCCGGGGGGACAATCAGCCCCAGCATTTT. The chain joins TRBV10-2 to TRBJ1-5; D possibly corresponds to TRBD1 (6 bases). From germline, CDR1 is WSHSY and CDR2 SAAADI. The CDR3 extends over 18 amino acids. The ends were cut back, 8 bases at V and 3 bases at J, with 26 bases in the middle.

This chain joins TRBV2 and TRBJ2-7; no clear D. The germline gives CDR1 SNHLY, CDR2 FYNNEI. The V end was cut by 5 bases, the J end by 3 bases, with 11 bases between. The CDR3 spans 13 residues. The CDR3 loop reads CASSYRKNYEQYF. The CDR3 DNA reads as TGTGCCAGCAGTTACAGAAAAAACTACGAGCAGTACTTC. Combining the CDR3 with reference TRBV2 and TRBJ2-7 gives the whole variable domain EPEVTQTPSHQVTQMGQEVILRCVPISNHLYFYWYRQILGQKVEFLVSFYNNEISEKSEIFDDQFSVERPDGSNFTLKIRSTKLEDSAMYFCASSYRKNYEQYFGPGTRLTVT.

This chain connects TRBV7-9 to TRBJ1-2, with TRBD1 matching 7 bases. This CDR3 is 13 amino acids long. J was trimmed by 6 bases and V by 5 bases; bases with no gene match: 6. Germline CDR1 SEHNR, CDR2 FQNEAQ (reference sequence). CDR3 amino acids: CASSEGARDGYTF. DNA for the CDR3: TGTGCCAGCAGCGAGGGGGCGCGGGATGGCTACACCTTC.

A note on this clonotype: The missing conserved phenylalanine or tryptophan at the end of this CDR3 makes a read error likely. The chain uses TRBV6-1 and TRBJ2-3; 7 bases are a match to TRBD1. This CDR3 is built from 16 residues. The V gene end was trimmed by 5 bases and the J gene end by 4 bases; junction bases not matched to a gene: 12. The germline CDR1 and CDR2 sequences are MNHNS and SASEGT. This CDR3 reads CASSFSRQGRSDTQYS. DNA of the CDR3: TGTGCCAGCAGTTTTTCCCGACAGGGACGATCAGATACGCAGTATTCT.

This sequence joins TRBV14 and TRBJ2-7; D unclear. Germline V lookup: CDR1 SGHDN, CDR2 FVKESK. The V and J ends lost 0 bases and 7 bases respectively, with 7 bases between them. The CDR3 spans 12 residues. The CDR3 loop reads CASSQDIREQYF. CDR3 DNA: TGTGCCAGCAGCCAAGATATCAGGGAGCAGTACTTC.

V usage is TRBV20-1 and J usage is TRBJ2-3; a weak D match, TRBD2 (6 bases). The germline V gene encodes CDR1 DFQATT and CDR2 SNEGSKA (reference sequence). Trimming took off 1 base at V and 2 bases at J, with 16 bases between the two ends. This CDR3 region has 16 residues. The CDR3 DNA follows: TGCAGTGCTAGAGCCCTCGTGGACTATTACACAGATACGCAGTATTTT. It encodes CSARALVDYYTDTQYF.

Of note for this clonotype: The conserved final phenylalanine or tryptophan is absent from the CDR3, which likely points to a read error. The V gene is TRBV4-1, the J gene TRBJ1-2; no clear D gene. The CDR3 sequence is 16 residues long. V dropped 0 bases and J dropped 0 bases, with 11 bases sitting between them. The V gene's germline CDR1 is MGHRA and CDR2 YSYEKL. This chain's CDR3 is CASSQEVPGANYGYTV. CDR3 DNA sequence: TGCGCCAGCAGCCAAGAAGTACCGGGAGCTAACTATGGCTACACCGTC.

This clonotype showed up just a few times. The gene calls are TRBV28 and TRBJ1-2; 9 bases agree with TRBD1. V shed 5 bases, J shed 7 bases, and the junction held 5 bases outside the gene matches. From germline, CDR1 is MDHEN and CDR2 SYDVKM. This CDR3 comprises 13 residues. Here the CDR3 reads CASSRRTGAGYTF. In nucleotides, the CDR3 is TGTGCCAGCAGTCGAAGGACAGGGGCTGGCTACACCTTC.

This clonotype was observed a handful of times. The chain has TRBV4-3 and TRBJ1-3; the D gene is possibly TRBD1 (6 bases). Trimming left V 0 bases short and J 4 bases short, with 13 bases between. The CDR3 sequence is 16 residues long. Per germline, CDR1 LGHNA and CDR2 YSLEER. In DNA, the CDR3 is TGCGCCAGCAGCCAAGATCTTGCGACAGGCGGAAACACCATATATTTT. Translation gives CASSQDLATGGNTIYF.

This clonotype was picked up a small number of times. The V and J genes are TRBV24-1 and TRBJ2-3; D is possibly TRBD1 (6 bases). Germline-derived CDR1 and CDR2 are KGHDR and SFDVKD. The CDR3 loop spans 17 amino acids. V lost 4 bases, J lost 4 bases, and 20 bases lay in between. CDR3 DNA sequence: TGTGCCACCAGTGACCCTAGGACAGCATCGGGCGCAGATACGCAGTATTTT. It yields the protein CATSDPRTASGADTQYF.

Many counts were recorded for this clonotype. The chain couples TRBV6-6 to TRBJ2-1; D gene unclear. The germline gives CDR1 MNHNY, CDR2 SVGAGI (reference sequence). The CDR3 contains 13 residues. V lost 0 bases and J lost 7, with 7 bases in between. The CDR3 DNA follows: TGTGCCAGCAGTTACTCGTTGGGAAATGAGCAGTTCTTC. Translating it yields CASSYSLGNEQFF.

This clonotype was observed a few times. The chain is built from TRBV20-1 and TRBJ1-6, with 9 bases matching TRBD1. Germline CDR1 and CDR2: DFQATT and SNEGSKA (reference sequence). The CDR3 consists of 17 residues. With V trimmed by 7 bases and J by 4 bases, 14 bases remained unmatched. The CDR3 sequence: CSVMIPGTGSYNSPLHF. The CDR3 DNA reads as TGCAGTGTTATGATTCCCGGGACAGGGTCTTATAATTCACCCCTCCACTTT.

The chain uses TRBV10-3 and TRBJ2-7; D not certain. The CDR3 loop spans 11 amino acids. Germline-derived CDR1 and CDR2 are ENHRY and SYGVKD. V lost 7 bases to trimming and J lost 2 bases, with 6 bases between them. The CDR3 sequence: CAIKTAYEQYF. Here the CDR3 DNA reads TGTGCCATCAAAACAGCCTACGAGCAGTACTTC.

The chain has TRBV28 and TRBJ1-5; no firm D call. The V end was cut by 3 bases, the J end by 6 bases, with 9 bases between. Germline assignment: CDR1 MDHEN and CDR2 SYDVKM. The CDR3 totals 13 residues. The CDR3 bases are TGTGCCAGCAGTTTCTCCGTAGGTCAGCCCCAGCATTTT. Amino acids: CASSFSVGQPQHF.

This clonotype was seen only a few times. The chain has TRBV6-2 or TRBV6-3 and TRBJ1-2, with TRBD1 matching 7 bases. This CDR3 region has 15 residues. V lost 6 bases and J lost 3; bases outside the gene matches: 10. Germline V gene sequence: CDR1 MNHEY, CDR2 SVGEGT. In nucleotides, the CDR3 is TGTGCCAGCAGAGACACAGGGGCTCGGGACTATGGCTACACCTTC. Its protein is CASRDTGARDYGYTF.

The chain combines TRBV20-1 with TRBJ1-6, with D maybe TRBD1 (5 bases). The CDR3 consists of 12 residues. CDR1 is DFQATT, CDR2 SNEGSKA, per germline (reference sequence). The V end lost 1 base, the J end lost 7 bases, and 5 bases lay between the germline ends. CDR3 sequence (DNA): TGCAGTGCTAGAGGGGGGAATTCACCCCTCCACTTT. Its protein product is CSARGGNSPLHF.

This clonotype was picked up a small number of times. The CDR3 protein is CASSQDRTVTNEKLFF. The CDR3 nucleotides read TGCGCCAGCAGCCAAGATAGGACCGTTACTAATGAAAAACTGTTTTTT. The V gene is TRBV4-1, the J gene TRBJ1-4; D call uncertain. CDR1 is MGHRA, CDR2 YSYEKL, per germline. With 0 bases removed from V and 2 bases from J, the gap between germline ends came to 10 bases. The CDR3 runs 16 residues.

This clonotype was seen more than once but under ten times. This chain connects TRBV6-1 to TRBJ2-3; perhaps TRBD1 as D (6 bases). Germline lookup yields CDR1 MNHNS and CDR2 SASEGT. With 6 bases removed from V and 1 base from J, the gap between germline ends came to 11 bases. The length of the CDR3 is 14 residues. Here the CDR3 reads CASRRDTGTDTQYF. CDR3 DNA sequence: TGTGCCAGCAGGAGGGACACCGGCACAGATACGCAGTATTTT.

In its sample, this clonotype was seen once. This sequence joins TRBV5-1 and TRBJ2-1; TRBD1 matches at 7 bases. V shed 4 bases and J 13 bases; nucleotides not matched to a gene: 8. CDR3 size: 12 residues. From germline, CDR1 is SGHRS and CDR2 YFSETQ. CDR3 DNA sequence: TGCGCCAGCAGCGTTAACCGGGACAGCCAGTTCTTC. Residues: CASSVNRDSQFF.